This T cell receptor beta chain was identified during a study of T-cell memory formation after mild COVID-19. Overall study context: The study found TCR clusters largely donor specific.

Trimming cost V 4 bases and J 1 base; bases outside gene matches: 6. Germline V gene sequence: CDR1 SEHNR, CDR2 FQNEAQ (reference sequence). CDR3 size: 15 residues. This clonotype was detected only a few times. What it recognizes is unknown. Barcoded TCR alpha and TCR beta cDNA libraries with UMIs came from 5'RACE using constant-segment primers. Via MiXCR, TCRdb re-called the 5' RACE reads, giving one row per CDR3 protein. This table has 380,000 or so distinct CDR3 sequences, about 15% appearing once. Whole-study findings and limits: Cross-reactive memory seemingly joined, as some responding clones were found in pre-infection memory.

The specimen sequenced was PBMCs or a T cell subset sorted from them (not recorded which). The gene calls are TRBV7-9 and TRBJ2-7, with 8 bases lining up with TRBD1. The TCR sequence derives from a man aged 18 to 30 who had mild COVID-19 (a few samples of this study predate the infection). Cell type and time point are not known. CDR3 DNA sequence: TGTGCCAGCAGCTCGGACAGGGAGTCGTCCTACGAGCAGTACGTC. Translated, it gives CASSSDRESSYEQYV.